This T cell receptor beta chain was documented in a study of blood T cell repertoires in COVID-19. Measured with immunoSEQ multiplex PCR; TCRdb has only the in-frame clones, and not every one. The sample lists 280,000 or so clones; around nine tenths were seen once. Germline loops: CDR1 SNHLY, CDR2 FYNNEI. V was clipped by 4 bases and J by 5 bases, with 4 bases between them. The CDR3 is 11 residues long. The chain has TRBV2 and TRBJ2-3; D is unclear. The TCR was taken from a woman between 35 and 50 years old who had recovered from COVID-19. Sequencing was done on a sample of PBMCs or T cells enriched from blood (not recorded which). CDR3 coding DNA: TGTGCCAGCAGTGTTCTAGATACGCAGTATTTT. Translation: CASSVLDTQYF. Drawing the rest from reference TRBV2 and TRBJ2-3, the complete variable domain is EPEVTQTPSHQVTQMGQEVILRCVPISNHLYFYWYRQILGQKVEFLVSFYNNEISEKSEIFDDQFSVERPDGSNFTLKIRSTKLEDSAMYFCASSVLDTQYFGPGTRLTVL.